These 6 T cell receptor beta chains were all obtained from the same sample, sequenced in a study of T cell responses to AZD1222 COVID-19 vaccine. The data were produced by immunoSEQ multiplex PCR, yet TCRdb's version contains in-frame clones alone and is incomplete. The data show about 100,000 clones, around nine tenths seen once. The specimen comprised peripheral blood, sampled on day 0 of AZD1222 vaccination. These TCRs come from an adult in good health.

This chain links TRBV5-1 with TRBJ1-1; unclear D gene. The CDR3 runs 16 residues. Germline V lookup: CDR1 SGHRS, CDR2 YFSETQ. With 4 bases removed from V and 0 bases from J, the gap between germline ends came to 16 bases. CDR3 residues: CASSPESFRVNTEAFF. The CDR3 DNA reads as TGCGCCAGCAGCCCTGAAAGTTTCCGGGTGAACACTGAAGCTTTCTTT.

This chain joins TRBV6-6 and TRBJ1-1, with 8 nucleotides matching TRBD1. Germline loops: CDR1 MNHNY, CDR2 SVGAGI (reference sequence). This CDR3 region has 13 residues. J lost 5 bases, V lost 4 bases, and 3 bases had no gene match. CDR3 sequence: CASSWTGRTEAFF. The CDR3 DNA sequence: TGTGCCAGCAGTTGGACAGGGAGAACTGAAGCTTTCTTT.

This clone has only one observation. J is TRBJ1-3 and V is TRBV9, with 9 nucleotides matching TRBD1. The CDR3 is made up of 16 amino acids. Trimming removed 0 bases from V and 4 bases from J; junction bases left unmatched: 5. Germline V gene sequence: CDR1 SGDLS, CDR2 YYNGEE. CDR3 in amino acids: CASSVVGTGTGNTIYF. The CDR3 DNA reads as TGTGCCAGCAGCGTAGTTGGGACAGGGACAGGAAACACCATATATTTT.

The chain combines TRBV5-4 with TRBJ1-1; D remains unclear. The CDR3 spans 16 residues. Looked up from germline, CDR1 is SGHNT and CDR2 is YYREEE (reference sequence). The germline V and J ends were trimmed by 0 bases and 5 bases, with 17 bases remaining between them. In nucleotides, the CDR3 is TGTGCCAGCAGCTTGGATATGACGCGTTTGGGGACTGAAGCTTTCTTT. This gives the protein CASSLDMTRLGTEAFF.

The chain is built from TRBV5-1 and TRBJ1-6, with D possibly TRBD1 on 5 matching bases. The CDR3 runs 15 residues. V was trimmed by 0 bases and J by 7 bases, leaving 11 bases between them. The germline V gene has CDR1 SGHRS and CDR2 YFSETQ. CDR3 sequence: CASSLEGPQNSPLHF. CDR3 coding DNA: TGCGCCAGCAGCTTGGAGGGACCCCAAAATTCACCCCTCCACTTT.

This chain joins TRBV19 and TRBJ2-2; unclear D gene. V was trimmed by 5 bases and J by 4 bases, leaving 11 bases between them. The CDR3 length is 14 residues. From germline, CDR1 is LNHDA and CDR2 SQIVND (reference sequence). CDR3 sequence reads: CASSARSPTGELFF. The DNA for the CDR3 is TGTGCCAGTAGTGCCCGGAGTCCCACCGGGGAGCTGTTTTTT.